The 24 T cell receptor beta chains in this list originate from one sample, sequenced in a study of radiotherapy plus CTLA-4 blockade in lung cancer. Using immunoSEQ multiplex PCR, the repertoire was profiled, and TCRdb retains in-frame clones only, with some absent. The sample lists 86,000 or so clones, about 78% occurring once. Sequencing used peripheral blood, obtained from a patient treated with radiotherapy plus ipilimumab. These receptors were collected from a human donor with non-small cell lung cancer who had a partial response to radiotherapy plus ipilimumab. Some clones in this sample may be carry-over from other donors' samples.

This chain joins TRBV5-4 and TRBJ2-5, with 9 bases lining up with TRBD2. Unmatched junction bases numbered 5, after V lost 4 bases and J lost 4 bases. Germline assignment: CDR1 SGHNT and CDR2 YYREEE (reference sequence). The CDR3 is 14 residues long. DNA for the CDR3: TGTGCCAGCAGCATCACGACTAGCGGAGAGACCCAGTACTTC. Translation gives CASSITTSGETQYF.

In its sample, this clone was seen once. The V and J genes are TRBV4-1 and TRBJ2-3; D is unclear. There are 15 residues in the CDR3. CDR1 and CDR2 from the germline V gene are MGHRA and YSYEKL. The V end was cut by 0 bases, the J end by 2 bases, with 9 bases between. The DNA for the CDR3 is TGCGCCAGCAGCCAAGAGGGCACCGACACAGATACGCAGTATTTT. Its protein product is CASSQEGTDTDTQYF.

This clone was seen more than once but under ten times. This rearrangement joins TRBV4-3 to TRBJ2-7, with 9 bases lining up with TRBD2. Germline-derived CDR1 and CDR2 are LGHNA and YSLEER. CDR3 length: 16 amino acids. V was clipped by 6 bases and J by 0 bases; unmatched bases: 9. DNA for the CDR3: TGCGCCAGCAGTCCCACTCTAGCGGGGAACTCCTACGAGCAGTACTTC. Protein: CASSPTLAGNSYEQYF.

The V and J genes are TRBV21-1 and TRBJ2-2; TRBD1 is the table's D call and was not checked against the DNA. TRBV21-1 is reported as a pseudogene. The CDR3 has 17 amino acids. CDR3 DNA: TGTGCCAGCACCCCCGATACAGCCTCCACCAGGACCGGGGAGCTGTTTTTT. Translated, it gives CASTPDTASTRTGELFF.

The chain recombines TRBV11-2 with TRBJ2-1; 8 bases match TRBD2. Germline CDR1 is SGHAT and CDR2 is FQNNGV. V shed 6 bases, J shed 6 bases, and the junction held 10 bases outside the gene matches. This CDR3 region has 15 residues. Here the CDR3 reads CASRLTGLESNEQFF. Here the CDR3 DNA reads TGTGCCAGCAGACTAACGGGACTAGAGAGCAATGAGCAGTTCTTC. The whole variable domain, filled in from reference TRBV11-2 and TRBJ2-1, reads EAGVAQSPRYKIIEKRQSVAFWCNPISGHATLYWYQQILGQGPKLLIQFQNNGVVDDSQLPKDRFSAERLKGVDSTLKIQPAKLEDSAVYLCASRLTGLESNEQFFGPGTRLTVL.

A remark on this clone: The junction differs from germline at one of its ends, possibly a read error. The rearrangement uses TRBV2 and TRBJ1-4; D is perhaps TRBD1 (6 bases). The germline CDR1 and CDR2 sequences are SNHLY and FYNNEI. The CDR3 runs 14 residues. The CDR3 sequence is CVSSEWDTAEKLFF. The CDR3 DNA follows: TGTGTCAGCAGTGAGTGGGACACTGCTGAAAAACTGTTTTTT.

The chain uses TRBV7-2 and TRBJ2-5; 7 bases are shared with TRBD2. The V and J ends lost 1 base and 0 bases, in that order; junction bases with no gene match: 8. CDR1 SGHTA and CDR2 FQGNSA come from the germline V gene. The CDR3 extends over 17 amino acids. Here the CDR3 reads CASSLGGSGWNQETQYF. CDR3 bases: TGTGCCAGCAGCTTAGGAGGTAGCGGGTGGAACCAAGAGACCCAGTACTTC.

This clone was detected only a few times. This chain links TRBV7-6 with TRBJ1-1; a possible D gene is TRBD1 (6 bases). The V end lost 2 bases, the J end lost 3 bases, and 13 bases lay between the germline ends. This CDR3 is built from 15 residues. Germline V gene sequence: CDR1 SGHVS, CDR2 FNYEAQ. For the CDR3, the DNA is TGTGCCAGCAGCTTAACCACAGGGCCCTACACTGAAGCTTTCTTT. It yields the protein CASSLTTGPYTEAFF.

The CDR3 here is CASSLRTAWNTEAFF. The DNA of the CDR3 is TGTGCCAGCAGCCTCCGGACAGCTTGGAACACTGAAGCTTTCTTT. This chain links TRBV7-9 with TRBJ1-1; a possible D gene is TRBD1 (6 bases). Germline V gene sequence: CDR1 SEHNR, CDR2 FQNEAQ (reference sequence). Trimming took off 5 bases at V and 1 base at J, with 14 bases between the two ends. The CDR3 length is 15 residues.

The V gene is TRBV5-4, the J gene TRBJ2-7, with unresolved D. The germline V gene encodes CDR1 SGHNT and CDR2 YYREEE (reference sequence). V was trimmed by 1 base and J by 6 bases, leaving 14 bases between them. This CDR3 spans 14 amino acids. CDR3 nucleotides: TGTGCCAGCAGCTTGTCTCCTACCTCCCCCGAGCAGTACTTC. It translates to CASSLSPTSPEQYF.

The rearrangement links TRBV19 to TRBJ1-5; D unresolved. There are 14 residues in the CDR3. Germline loops: CDR1 LNHDA, CDR2 SQIVND (reference sequence). The V gene lost 8 bases and the J gene lost 1 base, with 12 bases spanning the gap. CDR3 nucleotides: TGTGCCAGTTTAGGGAGGAAGAGCAATCAGCCCCAGCATTTT. This codes for CASLGRKSNQPQHF.

This chain links TRBV5-1 with TRBJ2-7; D may be TRBD1 (5 bases). The V and J ends lost 0 bases and 5 bases respectively, with 18 bases between them. Germline V gene data show CDR1 as SGHRS and CDR2 as YFSETQ. The CDR3 runs 16 residues. CDR3 bases: TGCGCCAGCAGCTTGGGCGCAGGTCAGGGCATCCACGAGCAGTACTTC. Amino acids: CASSLGAGQGIHEQYF.

The chain carries TRBV6-7 and TRBJ2-5, with D tentatively TRBD1 (6 bases). The DNA end is more similar to TRBJ2-7, so the J call may be wrong. TRBV6-7 is filed as an ORF, its function uncertain. The CDR3 has 17 residues. The CDR3 region has the DNA TGTGCCAGCAGTACGGCCTACGGGACACCGAACTCCTACGAGCAGTACTTC. It codes for CASSTAYGTPNSYEQYF.

The chain uses TRBV6-6 and TRBJ2-3; maybe TRBD1 (5 bases). The V end lost 7 bases, the J end lost 3 bases, and 20 bases lay between the germline ends. Germline loops: CDR1 MNHNY, CDR2 SVGAGI (reference sequence). The CDR3 loop spans 16 amino acids. This chain's CDR3 is CASTEDGARVTDTQYF. The CDR3 DNA reads as TGTGCCAGCACCGAGGATGGGGCCAGGGTAACAGATACGCAGTATTTT.

This sequence joins TRBV6-1 and TRBJ2-7, with a weak D call TRBD2 (6 bases). The CDR3 length is 14 residues. V lost 4 bases and J lost 3, with 13 bases in between. CDR1 is MNHNS and CDR2 is SASEGT in the germline V gene. The DNA for the CDR3 is TGTGCCAGCAGTGGGGGGGACCAGGGCTACGAGCAGTACTTC. Translation: CASSGGDQGYEQYF.

The chain joins TRBV7-9 to TRBJ2-7, with 8 bases fitting TRBD1. J lost 3 bases, V lost 2 bases, and 3 bases had no gene match. Per germline, CDR1 SEHNR and CDR2 FQNEAQ (reference sequence). This CDR3 contains 14 residues. This CDR3 reads CASSLLTGDYEQYF. Written as DNA, the CDR3 is TGTGCCAGCAGCTTATTGACAGGGGACTACGAGCAGTACTTC.

The chain has TRBV5-1 and TRBJ2-2, with a possible D match to TRBD2 (5 bases). Per germline, CDR1 SGHRS and CDR2 YFSETQ. V was shortened by 1 base and J by 0 bases, with 10 bases between the two germline ends. The CDR3 sequence is 16 residues long. The CDR3 region is CASSLRGSANTGELFF. In DNA, the CDR3 is TGCGCCAGCAGCTTGAGAGGGTCCGCGAACACCGGGGAGCTGTTTTTT.

This clone was found once. CDR3 protein: CASSIRTVTDTQYF. Here the CDR3 DNA reads TGTGCCAGCAGCATCCGGACAGTCACAGATACGCAGTATTTT. V usage is TRBV7-2 and J usage is TRBJ2-3, with D perhaps matching TRBD1 (6 bases). The V end was cut by 5 bases, the J end by 2 bases, with 11 bases between. This CDR3 has 14 amino acids. Germline V gives CDR1 SGHTA, CDR2 FQGNSA.

This clone has only a few counts. The chain joins TRBV4-1 to TRBJ2-2; D not resolved. CDR3 size: 12 residues. Trimming stripped 4 bases from V and 3 bases from J, with 3 bases between. CDR1 is MGHRA and CDR2 is YSYEKL in the germline V gene. The CDR3 DNA reads as TGCGCCAGCAGCCTAGACACCGGGGAGCTGTTTTTT. Protein sequence: CASSLDTGELFF.

This chain links TRBV2 with TRBJ2-2; 13 bases map to TRBD2. The J segment lost 5 bases and the V segment lost 6 bases, leaving 9 bases of the junction unmatched. This CDR3 is built from 17 residues. The germline gives CDR1 SNHLY, CDR2 FYNNEI. The chain's CDR3 is CASSPLAGGPGTGELFF. In DNA form, the CDR3 reads TGTGCCAGCAGCCCACTAGCGGGGGGGCCTGGAACCGGGGAGCTGTTTTTT. The variable domain in full, with the rest retrieved from reference TRBV2 and TRBJ2-2, is EPEVTQTPSHQVTQMGQEVILRCVPISNHLYFYWYRQILGQKVEFLVSFYNNEISEKSEIFDDQFSVERPDGSNFTLKIRSTKLEDSAMYFCASSPLAGGPGTGELFFGEGSRLTVL.

V gene TRBV21-1 combines with J gene TRBJ1-1. TRBV21-1 is given as a pseudogene. The CDR3 is made up of 11 amino acids. Here the CDR3 reads CAALRSTEAFF. The CDR3 bases are TGTGCCGCCCTAAGGAGCACTGAAGCTTTCTTT.

The V call is TRBV6-8, the J call TRBJ2-7; 9 bases are a match to TRBD2. Unmatched junction bases numbered 11, after V lost 1 base and J lost 4 bases. CDR3 length: 17 residues. Germline-derived CDR1 and CDR2 are MNHGY and SAAAGT. The CDR3 region has the DNA TGTGCCAGCAGTTACTTAGGGCTAGCGGGGCGGATTTACGAGCAGTACTTC. Translation: CASSYLGLAGRIYEQYF.

The chain is built from TRBV19 and TRBJ1-1; D uncertain. The CDR3 totals 15 residues. Trimming removed 10 bases from V and 1 base from J, with 19 bases in between. CDR1 and CDR2 from the germline V gene are LNHDA and SQIVND (reference sequence). The CDR3 coding sequence is TGTGCCACACGCAAGTCACGAACAGAGAACACTGAAGCTTTCTTT. Protein: CATRKSRTENTEAFF.

This clone turned up a few times. J is TRBJ1-4 and V is TRBV14; the match to TRBD1 covers 10 bases. From germline, CDR1 is SGHDN and CDR2 FVKESK. The CDR3 runs to 16 residues. V lost 4 bases, J lost 8 bases, and 10 bases stayed unmatched. The CDR3 coding sequence is TGTGCCAGCAGCCGGACAGGGGGAAGCCAGCGGGAAAAACTGTTTTTT. This translates into CASSRTGGSQREKLFF. Together with reference TRBV14 and TRBJ1-4, the CDR3 gives the full variable domain: EAGVTQFPSHSVIEKGQTVTLRCDPISGHDNLYWYRRVMGKEIKFLLHFVKESKQDESGMPNNRFLAERTGGTYSTLKVQPAELEDSGVYFCASSRTGGSQREKLFFGSGTQLSVL.